These T cell receptor beta chains were read from a single sample in a study of shared clonotypes between healthy human individuals. Some clones are missing from TCRdb's copy, which holds only in-frame ones; the method was immunoSEQ multiplex PCR. Among about 1.5 million clones, around 98% were seen once, and the ten largest hold roughly 0.4%. Material: naive CD4+ T cells sorted from blood. The source of these receptors is a man under 40 in good health. Both conserved end residues are part of each CDR3. D genes are given only for firm matches. Clone size appears in some rows only: once, few, many, or a class for an expanded clone.

TRBJ2-1	.	TRBV5-1	TRBD2	CASSLAGPSYNEQFF	TGCGCCAGCAGCCTAGCGGGTCCTTCCTACAATGAGCAGTTCTTC
TRBJ2-6	once	TRBV5-1	TRBD2	CASSLGLRVAGHASGANVLTF	TGCGCCAGCAGCTTGGGCCTGCGGGTAGCGGGACACGCATCTGGGGCCAACGTCCTGACTTTC
TRBJ1-2	.	TRBV7-9	.	CASSPPGAPNYGYTF	TGTGCCAGCAGCCCACCGGGGGCTCCTAACTATGGCTACACCTTC
TRBJ2-5	.	TRBV7-2	.	CASSLVGRLAQETQYF	TGTGCCAGCAGCTTAGTGGGGCGGCTGGCCCAAGAGACCCAGTACTTC
TRBJ2-7	.	TRBV28	.	CASSQARVVPEQYF	TGTGCCAGCAGTCAAGCTCGCGTGGTCCCCGAGCAGTACTTC
TRBJ2-1	.	TRBV28	TRBD2	CASSFFSGIANEQFF	TGTGCCAGCAGTTTCTTTAGCGGGATTGCCAATGAGCAGTTCTTC
TRBJ2-7	.	TRBV15	TRBD2	CATSQREFPSYEQYF	TGTGCCACCAGCCAGCGGGAGTTCCCTTCCTACGAGCAGTACTTC
TRBJ1-1	few	TRBV7-9	.	CASSFEDTEAFF	TGTGCCAGCAGCTTTGAGGACACTGAAGCTTTCTTT
TRBJ2-7	.	TRBV28	TRBD1	CASSPPQGVPYEQYF	TGTGCCAGCAGTCCTCCCCAGGGGGTCCCCTACGAGCAGTACTTC
TRBJ2-7	.	TRBV5-1	.	CASSSDRYEQYF	TGCGCCAGCAGCTCCGACCGCTACGAGCAGTACTTC
TRBJ2-2	.	TRBV29-1	.	CSSSGYTGELFF	TGCAGCTCCAGCGGGTACACCGGGGAGCTGTTTTTT
TRBJ1-3	.	TRBV4-1	.	CASSHDPGASGNTIYF	TGCGCCAGCAGCCACGACCCTGGGGCGTCTGGAAACACCATATATTTT
TRBJ2-7	.	TRBV4-3	TRBD1	CASSQDLQDRVNEQYF	TGCGCCAGCAGCCAAGATCTGCAGGACAGGGTAAACGAGCAGTACTTC
TRBJ1-2	.	TRBV4-1	.	CASSPLMTGGYTF	TGCGCCAGCAGCCCTCTCATGACCGGTGGCTACACCTTC
TRBJ2-1	.	TRBV7-9	.	CASSPWGGGSYEQFF	TGTGCCAGCAGCCCATGGGGTGGGGGAAGCTATGAGCAGTTCTTC
TRBJ1-2	.	TRBV20-1	.	CSARDSYGYTF	TGCAGTGCTAGGGACAGCTATGGCTACACCTTC
TRBJ2-7	once	TRBV11-3	TRBD1	CASSFPGQGFGQYF	TGTGCCAGCAGCTTCCCGGGACAGGGGTTCGGCCAGTACTTC